Reported below is one T cell receptor beta chain. V was clipped by 4 bases and J by 0 bases, with 6 bases between them. Germline V CDR1 and CDR2: LGHDT, YNNKEL (reference sequence). The CDR3 sequence is 13 residues long. The entry originates in a study of blood T cell repertoires in COVID-19. Across the study: Sample material is recorded as cDNA or gDNA derived from T cells, B-cell-depleted T cells, or PBMCs.

Original data processing: Estimation of nucleated cell counts was performed using reference gene primer amplification. The protocol was immunoSEQ multiplex PCR, while the TCRdb copy is restricted to in-frame clones and leaves out a portion. V and J calls and clone size are given by that table; D and trimming were obtained from the DNA. Of about 98,000 clones in the sample, roughly 85% are singletons; the top ten hold 2% to 2.5%. The receptor's source is a man aged 45 to 65 with active COVID-19. Sequenced material: peripheral blood. The chain is built from TRBV3-1 (or the pseudogene TRBV3-2) and TRBJ1-1; no firm D call. The CDR3 sequence is CASSRQMNTEAFF. The CDR3 region has the DNA TGTGCCAGCAGCCGACAAATGAACACTGAAGCTTTCTTT.